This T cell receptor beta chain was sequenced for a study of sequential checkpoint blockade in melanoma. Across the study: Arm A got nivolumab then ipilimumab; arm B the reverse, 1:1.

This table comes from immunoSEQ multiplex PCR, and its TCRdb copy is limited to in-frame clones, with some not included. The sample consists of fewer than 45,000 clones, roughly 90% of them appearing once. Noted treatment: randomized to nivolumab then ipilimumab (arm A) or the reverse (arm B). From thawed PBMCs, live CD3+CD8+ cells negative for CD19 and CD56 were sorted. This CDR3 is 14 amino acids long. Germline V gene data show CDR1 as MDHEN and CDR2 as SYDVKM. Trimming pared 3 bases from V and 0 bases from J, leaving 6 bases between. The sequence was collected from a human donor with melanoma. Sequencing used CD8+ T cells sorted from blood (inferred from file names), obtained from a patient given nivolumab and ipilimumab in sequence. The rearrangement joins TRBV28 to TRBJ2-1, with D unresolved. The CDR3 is CASSLRSSYNEQFF. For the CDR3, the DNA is TGTGCCAGCAGTTTGAGGAGCTCCTACAATGAGCAGTTCTTC.